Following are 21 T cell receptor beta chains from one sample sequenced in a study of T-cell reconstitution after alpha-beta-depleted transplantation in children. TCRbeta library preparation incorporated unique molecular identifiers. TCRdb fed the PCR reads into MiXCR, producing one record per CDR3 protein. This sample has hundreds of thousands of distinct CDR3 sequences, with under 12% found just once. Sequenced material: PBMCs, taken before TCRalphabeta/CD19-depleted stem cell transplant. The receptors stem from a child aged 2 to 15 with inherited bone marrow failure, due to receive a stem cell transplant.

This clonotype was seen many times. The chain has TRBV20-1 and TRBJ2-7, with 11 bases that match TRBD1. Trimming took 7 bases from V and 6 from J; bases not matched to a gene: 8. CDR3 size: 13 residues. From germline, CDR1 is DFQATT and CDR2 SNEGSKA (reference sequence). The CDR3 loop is CSGPGQGVTEQYF. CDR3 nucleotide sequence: TGCAGTGGCCCGGGACAGGGGGTTACCGAGCAGTACTTC.

The chain's CDR3 is CASAADSYEQYF. As DNA, the CDR3 is TGTGCCAGCGCTGCCGACTCCTACGAGCAGTACTTC. The chain has TRBV7-9 and TRBJ2-7, with D unresolved. CDR3 length: 12 amino acids. Per germline, CDR1 SEHNR and CDR2 FQNEAQ (reference sequence). V was pared by 8 bases and J by 0 bases, with 8 bases between.

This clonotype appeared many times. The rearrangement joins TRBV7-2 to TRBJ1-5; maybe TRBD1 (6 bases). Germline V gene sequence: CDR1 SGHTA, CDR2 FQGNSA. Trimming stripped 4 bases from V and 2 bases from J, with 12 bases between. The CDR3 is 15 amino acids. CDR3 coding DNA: TGTGCCAGCAGCTCTGGGGGGCCGGGCAATCAGCCCCAGCATTTT. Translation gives CASSSGGPGNQPQHF.

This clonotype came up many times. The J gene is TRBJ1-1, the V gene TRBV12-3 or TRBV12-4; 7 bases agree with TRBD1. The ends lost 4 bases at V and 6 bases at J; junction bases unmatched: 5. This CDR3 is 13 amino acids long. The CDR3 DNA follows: TGTGCCAGCAGTTCCGAGACAGGGTCTGAAGCTTTCTTT. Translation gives CASSSETGSEAFF.

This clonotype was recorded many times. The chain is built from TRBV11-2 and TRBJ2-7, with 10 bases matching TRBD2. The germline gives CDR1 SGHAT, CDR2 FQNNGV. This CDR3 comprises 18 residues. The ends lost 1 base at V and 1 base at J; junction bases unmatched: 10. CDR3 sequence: CASSLVASGSPLSYEQYF. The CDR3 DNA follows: TGTGCCAGCAGCTTAGTTGCTAGCGGGAGTCCCCTTTCCTACGAGCAGTACTTC.

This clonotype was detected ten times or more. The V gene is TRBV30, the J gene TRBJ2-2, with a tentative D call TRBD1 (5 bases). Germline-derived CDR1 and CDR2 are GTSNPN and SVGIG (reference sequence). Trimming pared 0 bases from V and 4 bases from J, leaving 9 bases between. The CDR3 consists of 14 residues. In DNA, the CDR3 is TGTGCCTGGAGTGTTAAGGGGCGCACCGGGGAGCTGTTTTTT. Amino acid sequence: CAWSVKGRTGELFF.

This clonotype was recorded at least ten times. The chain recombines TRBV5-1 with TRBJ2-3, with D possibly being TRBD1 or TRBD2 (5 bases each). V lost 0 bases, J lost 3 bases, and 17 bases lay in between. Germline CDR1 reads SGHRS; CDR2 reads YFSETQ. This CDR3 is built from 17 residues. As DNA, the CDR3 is TGCGCCAGCAGCTTGGCCTTGGGACCCTTGGGAACAGATACGCAGTATTTT. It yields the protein CASSLALGPLGTDTQYF.

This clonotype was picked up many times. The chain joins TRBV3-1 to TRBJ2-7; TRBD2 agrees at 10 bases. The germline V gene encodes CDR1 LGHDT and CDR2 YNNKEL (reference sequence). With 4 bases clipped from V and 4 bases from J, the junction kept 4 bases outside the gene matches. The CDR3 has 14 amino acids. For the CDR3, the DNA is TGTGCCAGCAGCCCGGGACTAGCGAATTACGAGCAGTACTTC. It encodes CASSPGLANYEQYF.

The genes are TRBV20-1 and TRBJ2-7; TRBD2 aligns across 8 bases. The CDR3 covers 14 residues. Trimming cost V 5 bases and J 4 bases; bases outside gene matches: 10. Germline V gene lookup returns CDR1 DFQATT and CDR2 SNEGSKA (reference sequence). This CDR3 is CSAFLLREGYEQYF. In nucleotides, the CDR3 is TGCAGTGCTTTCCTCCTACGGGAGGGGTACGAGCAGTACTTC.

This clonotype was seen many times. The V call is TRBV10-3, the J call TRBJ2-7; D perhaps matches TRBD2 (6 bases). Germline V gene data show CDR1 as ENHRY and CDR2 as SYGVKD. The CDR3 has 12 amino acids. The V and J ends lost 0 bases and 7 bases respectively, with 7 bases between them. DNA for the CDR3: TGTGCCATCAGTGAGTCGCGGGGTGAGCAGTACTTC. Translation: CAISESRGEQYF.

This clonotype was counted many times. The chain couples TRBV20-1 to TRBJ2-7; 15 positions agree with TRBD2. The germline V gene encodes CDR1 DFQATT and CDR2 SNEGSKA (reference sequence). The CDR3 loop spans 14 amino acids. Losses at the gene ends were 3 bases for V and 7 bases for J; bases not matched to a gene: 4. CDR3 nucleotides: TGCAGTGCTAGGGGACTAGCGGGAGGTGGTGAGCAGTACTTC. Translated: CSARGLAGGGEQYF.

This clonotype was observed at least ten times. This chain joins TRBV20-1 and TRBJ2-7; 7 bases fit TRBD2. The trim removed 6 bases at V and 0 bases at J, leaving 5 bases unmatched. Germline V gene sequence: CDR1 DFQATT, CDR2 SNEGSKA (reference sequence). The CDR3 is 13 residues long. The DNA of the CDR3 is TGCAGTGCGAGGCGCGGGAGCTCCTACGAGCAGTACTTC. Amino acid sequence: CSARRGSSYEQYF.

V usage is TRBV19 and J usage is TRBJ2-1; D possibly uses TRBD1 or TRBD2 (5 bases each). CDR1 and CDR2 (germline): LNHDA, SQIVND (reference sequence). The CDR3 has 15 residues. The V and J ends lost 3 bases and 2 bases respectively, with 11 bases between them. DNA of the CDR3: TGTGCCAGTAGTATCTCGGGACCGCCCTACAATGAGCAGTTCTTC. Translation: CASSISGPPYNEQFF.

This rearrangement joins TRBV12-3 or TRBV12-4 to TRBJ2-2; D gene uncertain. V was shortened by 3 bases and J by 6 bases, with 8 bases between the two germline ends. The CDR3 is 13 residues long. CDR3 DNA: TGTGCCAGCAGTTTCGTAGGGCCCGGGGAGCTGTTTTTT. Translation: CASSFVGPGELFF.

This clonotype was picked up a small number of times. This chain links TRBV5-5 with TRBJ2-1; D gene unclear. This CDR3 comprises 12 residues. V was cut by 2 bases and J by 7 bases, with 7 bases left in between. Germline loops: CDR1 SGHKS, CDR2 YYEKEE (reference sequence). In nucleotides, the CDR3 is TGTGCCAGCAGCTTTCTCCTAAATGAGCAGTTCTTC. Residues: CASSFLLNEQFF.

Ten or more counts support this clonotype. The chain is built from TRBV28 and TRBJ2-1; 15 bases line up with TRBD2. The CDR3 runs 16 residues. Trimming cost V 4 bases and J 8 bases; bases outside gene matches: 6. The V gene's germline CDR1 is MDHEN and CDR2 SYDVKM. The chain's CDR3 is CASSSPRTSGRDEQFF. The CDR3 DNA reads TGTGCCAGCAGTTCCCCCAGGACTAGCGGGAGGGATGAGCAGTTCTTC.

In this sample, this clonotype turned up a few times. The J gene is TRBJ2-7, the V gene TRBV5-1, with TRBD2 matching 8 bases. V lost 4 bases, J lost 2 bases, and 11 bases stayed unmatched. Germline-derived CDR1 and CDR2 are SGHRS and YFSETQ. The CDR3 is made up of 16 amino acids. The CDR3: CASSHLTSGETYEQYF. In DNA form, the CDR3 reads TGCGCCAGCAGCCATTTAACTAGCGGAGAGACCTACGAGCAGTACTTC.

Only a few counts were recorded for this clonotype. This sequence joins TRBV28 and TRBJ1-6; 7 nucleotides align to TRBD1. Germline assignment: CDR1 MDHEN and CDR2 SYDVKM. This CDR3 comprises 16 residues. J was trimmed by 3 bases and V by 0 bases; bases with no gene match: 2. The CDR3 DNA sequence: TGTGCCAGCAGTTTATGGGGACAGTTCTATAATTCACCCCTCCACTTT. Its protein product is CASSLWGQFYNSPLHF.

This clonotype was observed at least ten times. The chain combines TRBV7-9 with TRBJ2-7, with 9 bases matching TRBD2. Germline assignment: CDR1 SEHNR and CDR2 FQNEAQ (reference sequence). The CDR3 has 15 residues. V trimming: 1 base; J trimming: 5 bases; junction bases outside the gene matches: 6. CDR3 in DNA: TGTGCCAGCAGCTTAGTTATAGCGGGAGCTGACGAGCAGTACTTC. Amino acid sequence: CASSLVIAGADEQYF. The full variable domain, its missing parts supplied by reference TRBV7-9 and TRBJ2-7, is DTGVSQNPRHKITKRGQNVTFRCDPISEHNRLYWYRQTLGQGPEFLTYFQNEAQLEKSRLLSDRFSAERPKGSFSTLEIQRTEQGDSAMYLCASSLVIAGADEQYFGPGTRLTVT.

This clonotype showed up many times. CDR3 DNA sequence: TGCGCCAGCAGGAATACCGGGACCCCCTCCTACAATGAGCAGTTCTTC. It translates to CASRNTGTPSYNEQFF. This rearrangement joins TRBV10-1 to TRBJ2-1; D possibly matches TRBD1 or TRBD2 (5 bases each). CDR1 and CDR2 from the germline V gene are WNHNN and SYGVQD (reference sequence). The CDR3 covers 16 residues. V was shortened by 6 bases and J by 0 bases, with 15 bases between the two germline ends.

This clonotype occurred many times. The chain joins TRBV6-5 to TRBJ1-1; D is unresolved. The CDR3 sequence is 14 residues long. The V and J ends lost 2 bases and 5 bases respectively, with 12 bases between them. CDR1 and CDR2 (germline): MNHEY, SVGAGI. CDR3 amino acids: CASSYQGKGTEAFF. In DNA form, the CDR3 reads TGTGCCAGCAGTTACCAAGGGAAAGGAACTGAAGCTTTCTTT.